This T cell receptor (beta chain) was found in a study of beta chain features in type 1 diabetes. A CD45RO/CCR7/CD25/CD127/CD95/CD27 panel sorted naive, central memory, regulatory and stem cell-like memory CD4+ cells. The germline gives CDR1 SGHTA, CDR2 FQGTGA. V shed 5 bases and J 5 bases; nucleotides not matched to a gene: 8. The CDR3 runs to 14 residues. This clone has only a few counts. Every bit of the isolated RNA underwent reverse transcription, so sequencing read expressed TCRB transcripts. Sequencing used immunoSEQ multiplex PCR; TCRdb keeps in-frame clones, though not all of them. Here the sample spans about 350,000 clones, about 18% being singletons.

Input material: naive CD4+ T cells from blood. The rearrangement links TRBV7-3 to TRBJ1-1, with 7 bases identical to TRBD1. The receptor comes from a young woman in good health. The CDR3 region is CASSPRDSLTEAFF. CDR3 nucleotides: TGTGCCAGCAGCCCCCGGGACAGCCTAACTGAAGCTTTCTTT.